Sequencing of this T cell receptor (beta chain) was carried out in a study of blood T cell repertoires in COVID-19. Study information: Whether acute or convalescent, the COVID-19 samples came from the United States, Italy and Spain. PBMCs, B-cell-depleted T cells, or T cells provided the cDNA or gDNA that made up the material.

TCRdb's copy holds only in-frame clones and misses some; the assay was immunoSEQ multiplex PCR. The sample records about 120,000 clones, about four fifths being singletons. CDR3 size: 16 residues. Germline trimming cut 6 bases from V and 2 bases from J; bases unmatched to any gene: 13. Germline-derived CDR1 and CDR2 are MNHEY and SMNVEV (reference sequence). The specimen was peripheral blood. This receptor was taken from a human donor in a cohort sampled during active COVID-19. The V gene is TRBV27, the J gene TRBJ2-7; the match to TRBD2 covers 7 bases. Written as DNA, the CDR3 is TGTGCCAGCAGCCTATCGAGGGACGGGGGGACCTACGAGCAGTACTTC. Protein: CASSLSRDGGTYEQYF.